This is a list of T cell receptor beta chains from one sample in a study of OX40 agonist ivuxolimab in advanced cancers. TCRdb keeps only in-frame clones here, not all; method: immunoSEQ multiplex PCR. The sample has tens of thousands of clones, approximately 89% seen once; the top ten hold 15% to 20%. The source material was CD4+ or CD8+ T cells sorted from blood, sampled in a trial of the OX40 agonist ivuxolimab. Receptor source: an adult with an advanced solid tumor such as melanoma, head and neck, liver or kidney cancer. The CDR3 runs from the conserved cysteine through the conserved F or W. D genes are given only for firm matches. The listing skips clone size in some rows; elsewhere it reads once, few, many or a size class.

CDR3 length,clone size,D gene,J gene,V gene,CDR3 DNA,CDR3 protein
16,.,TRBD2,TRBJ2-3,TRBV10-1,TGCGCCAGCAGGGCTAGCGGGGGGTTGCTCACAGATACGCAGTATTTT,CASRASGGLLTDTQYF
13,.,.,TRBJ1-3,TRBV6-5,TGTGCCAGCAGTTACGGCCGTGGAAACACCATATATTTT,CASSYGRGNTIYF
13,.,.,TRBJ1-1,TRBV6-5,TGTGCCAGCGCAAGTCGCACAGACTATGAAGCTTTCTTT,CASASRTDYEAFF
13,.,.,TRBJ2-1,TRBV7-3,TGTGCCAGCGGCCGGGAGTTGGAGAATGAGCAGTTCTTC,CASGRELENEQFF
16,once,.,TRBJ2-7,TRBV28,TGTGCCAGCACTCCGGCGCCAATGGGCAGGGCCAACGAGCAGTACTTC,CASTPAPMGRANEQYF
14,.,TRBD2,TRBJ2-3,TRBV7-9,TGTGCCAGCAGCTTACGGGAGGGCGGGGATACGCAGTATTTT,CASSLREGGDTQYF
14,.,.,TRBJ2-7,TRBV28,TGTGCCAGCAGTGGCGCCGGGGTGATCTACGAGCAGTACTTC,CASSGAGVIYEQYF
13,.,TRBD1,TRBJ1-1,TRBV7-6,TGTGCCAGCAGTCCCACAGGGGGCACTGAAGCTTTCTTT,CASSPTGGTEAFF
15,.,TRBD1,TRBJ2-7,TRBV27,TGTGCCAGCAAGGGCCAGGGGGCGAGCTCCTACGAGCAGTACTTC,CASKGQGASSYEQYF
15,.,.,TRBJ2-7,TRBV18,TGTGCCAGCTCACCCCCCGAGGGGCCGGTCCACGAGCAGTACTTC,CASSPPEGPVHEQYF
15,.,.,TRBJ2-1,TRBV11-3,TGTGCCAGCAGCTTAAGGGACTCGATTTCCAATGAGCAGTTCTTC,CASSLRDSISNEQFF
15,.,TRBD1,TRBJ2-5,TRBV27,TGTGCCAGCGGAACCCAGGGGGAAAGGGGAGAGACCCAGTACTTC,CASGTQGERGETQYF
15,.,.,TRBJ1-5,TRBV28,TGTGCCAGCACCCCCGAGGCGGGTAGCAATCAGCCCCAGCATTTT,CASTPEAGSNQPQHF
13,.,.,TRBJ2-7,TRBV11-2,TGTGCCAGCAGCTTAGTTGGACTCTACGAGCAGTACTTC,CASSLVGLYEQYF
17,.,.,TRBJ1-3,TRBV7-8,TGTGCCAGCAGCCCCGGGACATTAGGGCTCTCTGGAAACACCATATATTTT,CASSPGTLGLSGNTIYF
12,.,.,TRBJ2-7,TRBV7-9,TGTGCCAGCAGTTCAAACACCTACGAGCAGTACTTC,CASSSNTYEQYF
12,.,TRBD2,TRBJ2-7,TRBV10-3,TGTGCCGCGGGAGGGACCGCCTACGAGCAGTACTTC,CAAGGTAYEQYF
12,once,.,TRBJ1-1,TRBV4-1,TGCGCCAGCCGAGGGGGGAACACTGAAGCTTTCTTT,CASRGGNTEAFF
13,.,.,TRBJ2-7,TRBV27,TGTGCCAGCAGTTTGACTAGAACCTACGAGCAGTACTTC,CASSLTRTYEQYF
15,.,.,TRBJ2-7,TRBV7-2,TGTGCCAGCAGCTTAGGCCGCGGGGCGGCCTACGAGCAGTACTTC,CASSLGRGAAYEQYF
19,.,.,TRBJ2-1,TRBV7-9,TGTGCCAGCAGCAGTAGAAGTTGGCAGGATTTCGGTTTCGACAATGAGCAGTTCTTC,CASSSRSWQDFGFDNEQFF
18,.,.,TRBJ2-2,TRBV28,TGTGCCAGCAGTTCCGCTAGAATTAACCTCGCGAACACCGGGGAGCTGTTTTTT,CASSSARINLANTGELFF
13,.,.,TRBJ1-2,TRBV13,TGTGCCAGCAGCTTAGAAGCGGGTTACGGCTACACCTTC,CASSLEAGYGYTF
11,.,.,TRBJ2-5,TRBV28,TGTGCCAGCAGCCGAGTAGAGACCCAGTACTTC,CASSRVETQYF
17,.,.,TRBJ2-1,TRBV11-3,TGTGCCAGCAGCTTAGACTGGGGCGGAGGGACGAACAATGAGCAGTTCTTC,CASSLDWGGGTNNEQFF
13,.,TRBD1,TRBJ1-2,TRBV6-5,TGTGCCAGCAGACGACAGGGACGGGACGGCTACACCTTC,CASRRQGRDGYTF
12,.,.,TRBJ2-3,TRBV7-9,TGTGCCAGCAGGGGGCCCACAGATACGCAGTATTTT,CASRGPTDTQYF
15,.,.,TRBJ2-1,TRBV11-2,TGTGCCAGCAGCGCCCCGGCGGCCTCCTACAATGAGCAGTTCTTC,CASSAPAASYNEQFF
13,.,.,TRBJ1-2,TRBV6-5,TGTGCCAGCAGTTCCGAATCAAACTATGGCTACACCTTC,CASSSESNYGYTF
19,.,TRBD2,TRBJ2-1,TRBV7-9,TGTGCCAGCAGCTTTTTGTTTGACGGAGCGGGAGGGGAGTACAATGAGCAGTTCTTC,CASSFLFDGAGGEYNEQFF
18,.,.,TRBJ2-5,TRBV7-9,TGTGCCAGCAGCCCCCGCCCCGCGGGGACAGTGTACCAAGAGACCCAGTACTTC,CASSPRPAGTVYQETQYF
17,.,.,TRBJ2-1,TRBV9,TGTGCCAGCAGCGTAGGTCAAGCGCCCAGCTCCTACAATGAGCAGTTCTTC,CASSVGQAPSSYNEQFF
13,once,.,TRBJ2-2,TRBV7-8,TGTGCCAGCAGTCCCGTTTCCACCGGGGAGCTGTTTTTT,CASSPVSTGELFF
12,.,.,TRBJ2-5,TRBV5-6,TGTGCCAGCAGGCGTGGGGGAGAGACCCAGTACTTC,CASRRGGETQYF
15,once,.,TRBJ1-1,TRBV19,TGTGCCAGTAGTAGGAGTAAACTCATGAACACTGAAGCTTTCTTT,CASSRSKLMNTEAFF
16,.,TRBD2,TRBJ2-7,TRBV2,TGTGCCAGCAGTGAATGGGGGCTAGCGGGCTCCTACGAGCAGTACTTC,CASSEWGLAGSYEQYF